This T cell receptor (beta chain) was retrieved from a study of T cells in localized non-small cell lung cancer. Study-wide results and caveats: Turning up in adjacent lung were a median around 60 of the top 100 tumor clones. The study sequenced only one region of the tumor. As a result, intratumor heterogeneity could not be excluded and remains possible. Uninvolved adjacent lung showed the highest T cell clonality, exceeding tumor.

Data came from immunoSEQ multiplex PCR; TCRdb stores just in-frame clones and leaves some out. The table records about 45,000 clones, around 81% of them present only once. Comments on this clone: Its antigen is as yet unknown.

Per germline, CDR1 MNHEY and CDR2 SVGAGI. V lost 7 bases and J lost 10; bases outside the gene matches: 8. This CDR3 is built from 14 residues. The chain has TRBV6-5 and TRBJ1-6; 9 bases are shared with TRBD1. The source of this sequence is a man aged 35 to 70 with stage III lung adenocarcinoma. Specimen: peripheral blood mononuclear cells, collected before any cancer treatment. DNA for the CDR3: TGTGCCAGCACCGTATTGACAGGGGGATCACCCCTCCACTTT. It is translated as CASTVLTGGSPLHF.